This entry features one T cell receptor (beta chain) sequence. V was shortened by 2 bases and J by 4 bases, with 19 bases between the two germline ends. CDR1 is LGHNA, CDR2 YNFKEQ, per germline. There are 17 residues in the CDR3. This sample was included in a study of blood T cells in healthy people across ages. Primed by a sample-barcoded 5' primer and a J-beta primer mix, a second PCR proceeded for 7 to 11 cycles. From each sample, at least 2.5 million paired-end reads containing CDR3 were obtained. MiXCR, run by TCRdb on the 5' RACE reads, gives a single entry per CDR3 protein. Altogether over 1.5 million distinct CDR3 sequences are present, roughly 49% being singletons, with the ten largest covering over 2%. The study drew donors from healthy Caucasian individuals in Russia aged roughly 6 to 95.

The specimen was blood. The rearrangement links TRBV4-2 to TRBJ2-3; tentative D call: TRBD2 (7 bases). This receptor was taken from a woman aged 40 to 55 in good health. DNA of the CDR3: TGTGCCAGCAGCCAACCCGCGACTAGCAGGGGAGCAGATACGCAGTATTTT. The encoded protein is CASSQPATSRGADTQYF.